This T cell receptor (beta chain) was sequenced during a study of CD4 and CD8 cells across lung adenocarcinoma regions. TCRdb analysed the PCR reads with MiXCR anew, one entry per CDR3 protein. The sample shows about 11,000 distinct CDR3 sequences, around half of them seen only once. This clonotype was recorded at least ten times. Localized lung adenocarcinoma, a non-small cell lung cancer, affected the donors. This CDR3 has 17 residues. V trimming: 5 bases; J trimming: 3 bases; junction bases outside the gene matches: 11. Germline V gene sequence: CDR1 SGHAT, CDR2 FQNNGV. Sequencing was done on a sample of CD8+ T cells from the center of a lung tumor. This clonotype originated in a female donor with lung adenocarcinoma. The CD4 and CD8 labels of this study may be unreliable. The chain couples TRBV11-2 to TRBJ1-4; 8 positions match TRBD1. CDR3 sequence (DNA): TGTGCCAGCAGCCCTGGACAGGGAGCGGGGGCTAATGAAAAACTGTTTTTT. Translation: CASSPGQGAGANEKLFF.